This T cell receptor (beta chain) is drawn from a study of cytomegalovirus exposure and HLA in healthy donors listed by TCRdb under 2017. Background for the entire study: An earlier analysis of 587 of the donors reported under 300 Gb of sequence data and 117 million unique TCR beta sequences obtained from roughly 180 million T cells. Roughly 290 gigabases of sequencing data and 75 million to 85 million unique TCR sequences made up an early release that covered nearly 650 HLA-typed donors. Of the roughly 400 genotyped donors, over 65% fell in the genetic ancestry cluster associated with self-reported Caucasian donors. The study aimed to test whether cataloging public T cell receptors could reveal signatures of past pathogen exposure. The T cell repertoires of several hundred subjects were profiled by immunosequencing and related to cytomegalovirus serostatus. Along with the approximately 670-subject first cohort, a separate validation cohort of about 110 different subjects was used. High-throughput TCR immunosequencing, statistical association of individual TCRs with disease status, and machine learning were combined to predict cytomegalovirus infection status. In a later analysis, previously published TCR beta repertoires from more than 500 donors were re-analyzed and high-resolution HLA genotyping was added so that TCR occurrence patterns could be studied. Rather than drawing on any new phenotypic data, the later analysis identified candidate immune exposures from TCR beta sequences and the way those sequences occurred across donors. An earlier analysis of fewer than 700 of the donors applied high-throughput TCR beta sequencing to assess whether each TCR beta V gene segment acted as functional or pseudogenic. Alongside the repertoire data, information on donor age, sex, ethnicity and CMV serostatus was compiled. Genome-wide SNP genotypes for about three fifths of the roughly 670 donors were used in a later genetic analysis, which treated that subset as a discovery cohort. All discovery cohort repertoires had been generated using a single sequencing platform. Both class I and class II loci were covered by HLA typing, at four-digit resolution. Typing coverage differed by locus: A, B, C, DRB1 and DQB1 were typed in about 620-630 donors, DQA1 in roughly 500, DPA1 in some 600, and DPB1 in 400 to 490. A few DR-DQ haplotypes were treated as single units for association and clustering because of strong linkage in the cohort. Among about 370 genotyped donors of the cohort, an average of approximately 240,000 unique TCR beta nucleotide sequences was sequenced per donor, of which approximately 18% were non-productive.

This clone has just a few counts. Its antigen is currently not known. No much larger clone exists at a distance of one base, and base qualities are not known. The research as a whole found: A group of highly shared sequence variants was considered likely to be a technical artifact of the sequencing pipeline. In a later genetic analysis, fewer N-insertions in productive TCRs were reported among donors in an Asian-associated ancestry cluster than the approximately 630-donor mean. In a later analysis, several top co-occurrence clusters were reported to appear linked to parvovirus B19, influenza, CMV and Epstein-Barr virus. A later analysis found that most CMV-associated TCR beta chains appeared HLA-restricted, with HLA associations seemingly driven largely by CMV exposure. The 87-base-pair reads could not distinguish some IMGT-functional V segments, including TRBV6-2 and TRBV6-3, so those segments were excluded. According to a later analysis, TCR association rates differed among HLA loci, with DRB1 alleles showing the most associated TCRs and HLA-C alleles showing the fewest. For the cohort, immune exposure information was limited to CMV serostatus. A further reported finding was that TCR beta sequences accurately predicted the HLA-A and HLA-B alleles for most subjects in the first cohort. Because HLA typing was unavailable for some donors at each locus, only the typed subset was used in association tests. When HLA alleles, especially DR and DQ, strongly co-occurred, attributing TCR associations to individual alleles was difficult. Most TCR sequences were observed very rarely across donors, whereas some public TCRs were present in many individuals. Correlated functional status among segregating V segments might be attributable to linkage disequilibrium, but an unknown experimental factor could not be ruled out. The classifier was reported to diagnose cytomegalovirus status with high specificity and sensitivity in both the original cohort and the validation cohort. In an earlier analysis of about 600 of the donors, most TCR beta V segments appeared in productive rearrangements about 87% or about 30% of the time, broadly matching IMGT annotations. A later genetic analysis associated a missense DCLRE1C variant with V-gene and J-gene trimming of TCR beta chains, and an independent cohort replicated the association. In this cohort, only TCR beta chains were sequenced, and detectable features were limited by the absence of alpha or paired-chain data. Compared with equally common non-associated chains, HLA-associated TCR beta chains in a later analysis were more clonally expanded and had lower generation probabilities. The study gave a list of about 150 TCR beta chains associated with cytomegalovirus. Presence/absence analyses assumed roughly uniform sequencing depth across donors, an assumption that may not hold. The authors suggested that the approach could potentially be extended to other disease states and immunological phenotypes. Roughly 17 rarely observed V segments, including chromosome 9 orphons, were excluded from the earlier analysis of 550 to 700 of the donors because counts were too low. A few of the identified cytomegalovirus-associated TCR beta chains were confirmed in vitro to be specific for cytomegalovirus antigens. Specific HLA alleles were associated with more than 15,000 TCR beta sequences at a false discovery rate of 0.05 in a later analysis.

To prepare the library, the immunoSEQ multiplex PCR assay was applied. A mixture of 60 forward primers for TCR Vbeta segments and 13 reverse primers for TCR Jbeta segments was used in the multiplex PCR. The CDR3 region of rearranged TCR beta genes was amplified from genomic DNA by a multiplex PCR assay. On the Illumina HiSeq System, the amplified TCR beta libraries were sequenced as 87-base-pair reads. As for the authors' bioinformatics: Across the 670 or so repertoires, a later analysis counted tens of millions of unique TCR beta chains, some 11 million of which were shared by at least two donors. A nearest-neighbor algorithm error-corrected the raw reads and collapsed the reads into unique sequences, merging closely related sequences to remove PCR and sequencing errors. CDR3 sequences were aligned to IMGT reference sequences to assign V, D and J gene segments. For a sequence to be retained, a match of at least six nucleotides was required to both a V gene segment and a J gene segment. A rearrangement counted as productive if the CDR3 had no stop codons and remained in frame with V and J, and every other rearrangement counted as non-productive. Following IMGT convention, CDR3 was defined as the stretch from the second conserved V-encoded cysteine up to the conserved J-encoded phenylalanine. Sequences without an unambiguous match to a single V gene segment were excluded from the earlier analysis of 450 to 750 of the donors. In an earlier analysis of several hundred of the donors, V segments were called functional above 56.7% productive rearrangements and were called segregating when the between-donor standard deviation exceeded 5%. A statistical classification framework was built for diagnosing cytomegalovirus status from the catalog of TCR beta chain sequences. In a later analysis, TCR nucleotide sequences were compared against IMGT/GENE-DB human TR gene sequences so that V and J genes could be assigned. A later analysis assigned CDR3 sequences and most-parsimonious VDJ recombination scenarios with the TCRdist pipeline. In a later analysis, each TCR beta chain was defined by its CDR3 amino acid sequence together with its V-gene family, and reads without a unique V-gene family were excluded. A later analysis removed 500 to 650 highly shared, low-generation-probability nucleotide sequences to deal with suspected cross-contamination and a sequencing artifact. For each public chain, a later analysis derived a clonal expansion index from normalized ranks of inferred template counts within each repertoire. In a later analysis, generation probabilities were computed using a VDJ recombination model fitted to out-of-frame rearrangements, and the results were checked against IGoR. A later analysis scored TCR-TCR, TCR-HLA and TCR-CMV co-occurrence with hypergeometric tests, applying a repertoire-size bias correction to TCR pairs. A later analysis estimated false discovery rates by permuting HLA or CMV assignments 20 times. In a later analysis, co-occurring TCRs were grouped using DBSCAN, with TCRdist sequence similarity added in when clustering inside HLA-allele-positive subsets. Co-occurrence clustering excluded repertoires with fewer than 30,000 or more than 120,000 public chains, plus five with anomalous nucleotide sharing. What TCRdb holds here is the immuneACCESS table cut down to in-frame rearrangements. Part of the clones is not present; checked against another copy, under half of the missing clones reflect an unresolved V gene, and the others are unexplained. The DNA was the basis for D and trimming; V, J and clone size are from that table. In all, the sample holds 81,000 or so clones, and less than 75% of those were seen once. In total, the top ten clones hold about 5% of the sample.

Reading from cysteine to phenylalanine, the CDR3 counts 17 amino acids. Only CDR3 DNA is held: 51 bases, read in frame from base 1. Trimming costs V 2 bases and J 8 bases, and their ends lie 24 bases apart. The germline V gene encodes CDR1 SGHTA and CDR2 FQGNSA. In total, about 650 healthy bone marrow donors made up the cohort. Cohort members were all nominally healthy when sampled, although unrecorded immune exposures were likely present. The donor was CMV seropositive and was included in the group of almost 300 seropositive cohort members. Every donor gave a peripheral blood sample, and the peripheral blood mononuclear cells from that sample were used for TCR beta sequencing. The Qiagen DNeasy Blood Extraction Kit was used to extract genomic DNA from the blood cell samples.

Rearrangement joined TRBV7-2 to TRBJ1-2; TRBD1 might be the D gene, on 6 matching bases. The source of this sequence is a woman aged 30 to 39 in good health and CMV-seropositive. The sequenced sample was PBMCs. The CDR3 here reads CASSLKRGTTLHGGYTF. The bases read TGTGCCAGCAGCTTAAAGAGGGGGACAACCCTGCACGGGGGCTACACCTTC.